A selection of T cell receptor beta chains follows, all from one sample in a study of cytomegalovirus exposure and HLA in healthy donors. Some clones are missing from TCRdb's copy, which holds only in-frame ones; the method was immunoSEQ multiplex PCR. The repertoire holds about 120,000 clones, with approximately 9.4% as singletons. Sequencing was performed on PBMCs. These receptors all stem from a man aged 30 to 45 in good health and CMV-seronegative. The CDR3 runs from the conserved cysteine through the conserved F or W. A D gene is named only where the DNA matches it firmly. The size of a clone is reported for some rows only, either as once, few or many, or as a class for expanded clones.

d_gene	abundance	j_gene	v_gene	CDR3nt	CDR3aa
TRBD1	-	TRBJ2-2	TRBV5-4	TGTGCCAGCAGCACGGGACAGCCGGGTACCGGGGAGCTGTTTTTT	CASSTGQPGTGELFF
TRBD1	few	TRBJ1-4	TRBV4-3	TGCGCCAGCAGCCAAGACGGGACAGGGACGGCAACTAATGAAAAACTGTTTTTT	CASSQDGTGTATNEKLFF
-	-	TRBJ1-1	TRBV28	TGTGCCAGCAGCATTAGACAGTTGAACACTGAAGCTTTCTTT	CASSIRQLNTEAFF
TRBD2	-	TRBJ2-2	TRBV7-7	TGTGCTAGCTCTCCCGGGAGGGCGGGCACCGGGGAGCTGTTTTTT	CASSPGRAGTGELFF
TRBD2	-	TRBJ2-7	TRBV18	TGTGCCAGCTCGTCCGGGACTAGCGGGACCGAGCAGTACTTC	CASSSGTSGTEQYF
-	few	TRBJ1-1	TRBV19	TGTGCCAGTAGTAACAAACCCTGGACAGCGGACAGTTTGATGAACACTGAAGCTTTCTTT	CASSNKPWTADSLMNTEAFF
-	-	TRBJ1-6	TRBV7-7	TGTGCTAGCAGCTACCCGACTCCCAATTCACCCCTCCACTTT	CASSYPTPNSPLHF
TRBD1	-	TRBJ1-1	TRBV30	TGTGCCTGGATGGGACAGGGTAACACTGAAGCTTTCTTT	CAWMGQGNTEAFF
TRBD1	-	TRBJ2-5	TRBV6-1	TGTGCCAGCAGTGCCGGGACAGGGCGGGAGACCCAGTACTTC	CASSAGTGRETQYF
TRBD1	few	TRBJ1-6	TRBV5-1	TGCGCCAGCAGCTCCGCCGGGACAGGGCACGGTAATTCACCCCTCCACTTT	CASSSAGTGHGNSPLHF
TRBD2	few	TRBJ2-7	TRBV4-2	TGTGCCAGCAGCCAAGATCTTCTGGGGGGAGGGGCCTACGAGCAGTACTTC	CASSQDLLGGGAYEQYF
-	few	TRBJ2-3	TRBV27	TGTGCCAGCAGTTTTACGGTCACAGATACGCAGTATTTT	CASSFTVTDTQYF
-	-	TRBJ2-1	TRBV5-6	TGTGCCAGCAGCTCTAGCGATGGGCAGGGTCTCTACAATGAGCAGTTCTTC	CASSSSDGQGLYNEQFF
TRBD1	few	TRBJ1-1	TRBV19	TGTGCCAGTAAGAAGACAGGGCCAAACACTGAAGCTTTCTTT	CASKKTGPNTEAFF
TRBD2	-	TRBJ2-2	TRBV28	TGTGCCAGCAACGGGAGGGCCTCCACCGGGGAGCTGTTTTTT	CASNGRASTGELFF
-	few	TRBJ2-5	TRBV12-5	TGTGCTAGTGGTTTTCGAGGAGGAGAGACCCAGTACTTC	CASGFRGGETQYF
TRBD2	few	TRBJ2-5	TRBV11-2	TGTGCCAGCAGCTTAGATAACCTAGCGGGAGGGGATGAGACCCAGTACTTC	CASSLDNLAGGDETQYF
-	-	TRBJ1-1	TRBV7-2	TGTGCCAGCAGCACATGGGGAGGAGGAACTGAAGCTTTCTTT	CASSTWGGGTEAFF
TRBD1	-	TRBJ1-2	TRBV2	TGTGCCAGCAGTGACCTTTTGACCGGGACAGGGGACTATGGCTACACCTTC	CASSDLLTGTGDYGYTF
TRBD1	-	TRBJ2-5	TRBV7-2	TGTGCCAGCAGCCCGAGACTCCAGGGGGCGGGAGAGACCCAGTACTTC	CASSPRLQGAGETQYF
TRBD1	few	TRBJ1-2	TRBV13	TGTGCCAGCAGCTCCGACAGGGAGAAGAGCTATGGCTACACCTTC	CASSSDREKSYGYTF
TRBD1	few	TRBJ1-2	TRBV18	TGTGCCAGCTCACCACAGACAGGGGGGCTCGATGGCTACACCTTC	CASSPQTGGLDGYTF
-	-	TRBJ2-7	TRBV6-1	TGTGCCAGCAGTGCAGATCCGGGGGGCTGGAACGAGCAGTACTTC	CASSADPGGWNEQYF
TRBD1	few	TRBJ2-3	TRBV18	TGTGCCAGCTCACCCCAGACAGGGGGTGGGGATACGCAGTATTTT	CASSPQTGGGDTQYF
TRBD1	few	TRBJ1-1	TRBV12-5	TGTGCTAGTGGTTTGAGGGGGACAGGGAGAAACACTGAAGCTTTCTTT	CASGLRGTGRNTEAFF
-	-	TRBJ2-3	TRBV12-5	TGTGCTAGTGGTTTAGGGCAGGGTGGGGATACGCAGTATTTT	CASGLGQGGDTQYF
TRBD1	-	TRBJ1-2	TRBV7-2	TGTGCCAGCAGTCTCGGACAGGGCCTCGACTATGGCTACACCTTC	CASSLGQGLDYGYTF
-	-	TRBJ2-6	TRBV28	TGTGCCAGCAGCCTTACGGGGGGCACCGGGGCCAACGTCCTGACTTTC	CASSLTGGTGANVLTF
-	few	TRBJ1-1	TRBV6-5	TGTGCCAGTAGACTTAACCTGAACACTGAAGCTTTCTTT	CASRLNLNTEAFF
-	-	TRBJ1-2	TRBV6-5	TGTGCCAGCAGTTCCGATTGGCGGAACTATGGCTACACCTTC	CASSSDWRNYGYTF
-	-	TRBJ1-2	TRBV14	TGTGCCAGCAGCCAAGATGGCCGGGAGAGTGGCTACACCTTC	CASSQDGRESGYTF
-	few	TRBJ1-5	TRBV15	TGTGCCACCAGCTCACGGACGGGGAATCAGCCCCAGCATTTT	CATSSRTGNQPQHF
-	-	TRBJ1-2	TRBV30	TGTGCCTGGAGTTGGCAGAACTATGGCTACACCTTC	CAWSWQNYGYTF